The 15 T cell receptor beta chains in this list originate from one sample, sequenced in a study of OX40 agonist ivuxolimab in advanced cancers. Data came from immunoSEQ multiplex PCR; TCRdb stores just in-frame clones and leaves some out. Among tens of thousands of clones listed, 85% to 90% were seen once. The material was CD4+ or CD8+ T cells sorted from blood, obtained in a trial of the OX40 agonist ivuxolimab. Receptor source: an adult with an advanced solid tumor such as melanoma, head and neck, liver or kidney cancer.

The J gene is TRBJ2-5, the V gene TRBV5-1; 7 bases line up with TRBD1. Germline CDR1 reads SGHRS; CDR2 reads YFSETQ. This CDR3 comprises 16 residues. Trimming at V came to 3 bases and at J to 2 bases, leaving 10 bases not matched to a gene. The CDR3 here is CASSSPPGTAQETQYF. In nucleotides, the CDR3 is TGCGCCAGCAGCTCACCTCCCGGGACAGCTCAAGAGACCCAGTACTTC.

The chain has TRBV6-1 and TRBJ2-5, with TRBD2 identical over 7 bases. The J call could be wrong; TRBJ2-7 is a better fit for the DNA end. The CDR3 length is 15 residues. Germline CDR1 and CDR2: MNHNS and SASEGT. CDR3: CASSEPSSGGTEQYF. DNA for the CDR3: TGTGCCAGCAGTGAACCTTCATCGGGAGGAACCGAGCAGTACTTC.

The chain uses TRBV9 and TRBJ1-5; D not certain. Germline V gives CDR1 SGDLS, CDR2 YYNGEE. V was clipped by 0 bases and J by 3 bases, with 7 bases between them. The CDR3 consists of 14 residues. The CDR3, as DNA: TGTGCCAGCAGCGTAGTACCAGTCAATCAGCCCCAGCATTTT. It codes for CASSVVPVNQPQHF.

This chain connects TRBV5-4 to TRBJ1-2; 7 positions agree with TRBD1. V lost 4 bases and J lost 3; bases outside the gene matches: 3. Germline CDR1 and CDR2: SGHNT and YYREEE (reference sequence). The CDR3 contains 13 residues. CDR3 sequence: CASSPQGDYGYTF. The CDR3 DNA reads TGTGCCAGCAGCCCCCAGGGGGACTATGGCTACACCTTC.

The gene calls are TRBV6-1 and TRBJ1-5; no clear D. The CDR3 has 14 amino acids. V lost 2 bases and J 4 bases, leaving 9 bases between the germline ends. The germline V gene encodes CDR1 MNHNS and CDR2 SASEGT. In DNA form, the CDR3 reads TGTGCCAGCAGTGAAAATAGCAAGAATCAGCCCCAGCATTTT. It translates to CASSENSKNQPQHF.

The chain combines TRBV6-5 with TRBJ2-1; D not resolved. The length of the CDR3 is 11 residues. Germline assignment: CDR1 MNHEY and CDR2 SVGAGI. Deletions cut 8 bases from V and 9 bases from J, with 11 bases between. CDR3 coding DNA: TGTGCCAGCGGGCCGAGATTTGAGCAGTTCTTC. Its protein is CASGPRFEQFF.

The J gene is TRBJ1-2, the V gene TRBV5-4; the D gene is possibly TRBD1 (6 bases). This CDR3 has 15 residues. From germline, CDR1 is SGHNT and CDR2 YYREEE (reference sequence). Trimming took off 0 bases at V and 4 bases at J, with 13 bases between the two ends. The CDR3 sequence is CASSLGGAVVYGYTF. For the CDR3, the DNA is TGTGCCAGCAGCTTGGGGGGGGCTGTAGTCTATGGCTACACCTTC.

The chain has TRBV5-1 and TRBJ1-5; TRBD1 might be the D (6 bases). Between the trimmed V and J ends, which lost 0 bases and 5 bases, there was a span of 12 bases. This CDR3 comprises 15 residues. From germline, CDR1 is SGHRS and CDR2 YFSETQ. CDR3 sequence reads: CASSLEGGYDQPQHF. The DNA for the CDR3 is TGCGCCAGCAGCTTGGAGGGGGGGTATGATCAGCCCCAGCATTTT.

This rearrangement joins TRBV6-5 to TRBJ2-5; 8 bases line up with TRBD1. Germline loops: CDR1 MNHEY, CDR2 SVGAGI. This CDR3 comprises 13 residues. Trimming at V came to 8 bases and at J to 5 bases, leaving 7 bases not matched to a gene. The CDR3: CASATGAYETQYF. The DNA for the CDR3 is TGTGCCAGCGCGACAGGGGCTTATGAGACCCAGTACTTC.

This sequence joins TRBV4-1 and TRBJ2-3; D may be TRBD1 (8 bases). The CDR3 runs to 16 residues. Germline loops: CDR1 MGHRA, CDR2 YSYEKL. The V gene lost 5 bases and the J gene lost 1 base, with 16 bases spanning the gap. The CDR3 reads CASSSTGGAGTDTQYF. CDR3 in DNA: TGCGCCAGCAGCTCCACAGGGGGGGCAGGCACAGATACGCAGTATTTT.

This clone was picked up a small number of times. This CDR3 is CASSPAANYGYTF. In DNA, the CDR3 is TGTGCCAGCAGCCCGGCAGCTAACTATGGCTACACCTTC. This chain connects TRBV6-4 to TRBJ1-2; D ambiguous. The germline V gene has CDR1 MRHNA and CDR2 SNTAGT. CDR3 length equals 13 residues. V shed 6 bases and J shed 0 bases, with 8 bases lying between them.

The CDR3 loop reads CASSPGQNYGYTF. As DNA, the CDR3 is TGTGCCAGCAGTCCAGGACAGAACTATGGCTACACCTTC. The J gene is TRBJ1-2, the V gene TRBV28; D possibly corresponds to TRBD1 (6 bases). The germline gives CDR1 MDHEN, CDR2 SYDVKM. CDR3 length equals 13 residues. V was clipped by 5 bases and J by 2 bases, with 9 bases between them.

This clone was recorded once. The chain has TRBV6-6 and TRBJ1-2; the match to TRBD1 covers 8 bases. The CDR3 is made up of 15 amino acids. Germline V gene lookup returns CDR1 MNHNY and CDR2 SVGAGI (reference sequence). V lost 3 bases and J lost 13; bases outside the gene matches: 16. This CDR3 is CASSYSTGTGGGGTF. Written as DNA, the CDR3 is TGTGCCAGCAGTTATTCAACCGGGACAGGAGGGGGAGGCACCTTC.

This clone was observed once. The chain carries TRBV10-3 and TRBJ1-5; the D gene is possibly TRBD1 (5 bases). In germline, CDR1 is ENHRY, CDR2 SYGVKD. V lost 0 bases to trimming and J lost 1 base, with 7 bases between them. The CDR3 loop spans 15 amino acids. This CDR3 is CAISESRQSNQPQHF. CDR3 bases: TGTGCCATCAGTGAGTCGAGACAGAGCAATCAGCCCCAGCATTTT.

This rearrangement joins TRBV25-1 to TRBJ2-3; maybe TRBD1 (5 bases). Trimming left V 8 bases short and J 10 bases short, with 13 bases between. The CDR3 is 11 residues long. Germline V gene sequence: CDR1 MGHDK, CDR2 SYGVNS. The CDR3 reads CASSPGHPQYF. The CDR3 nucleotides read TGTGCCAGCTCCCCCGGACATCCGCAGTATTTT.